This TCR beta chain comes out of a study of blood T cell repertoires in COVID-19. In the study overall: T cells, B-cell-depleted T cells, or PBMCs provided the cDNA or gDNA that served as material.

Repertoires were generated with immunoSEQ multiplex PCR, while TCRdb's copy carries only in-frame clones and drops some. The sample includes over 55,000 clones, about 90% of them seen just once. CDR1 is KGHDR, CDR2 SFDVKD, per germline. There are 12 residues in the CDR3. The V end lost 6 bases, the J end lost 5 bases, and 9 bases lay between the germline ends. The chain combines TRBV24-1 with TRBJ2-5; D possibly corresponds to TRBD2 (6 bases). The sample taken for sequencing was peripheral blood. The origin of this receptor is an elderly woman with COVID-19, enrolled during active disease. The CDR3 is CATSTGDETQYF. The DNA for the CDR3 is TGTGCCACCAGTACGGGGGATGAGACCCAGTACTTC.